These 22 T cell receptor beta chains came from one sample sequenced in a study of beta chain features in type 1 diabetes. Study-wide points: The study found moderately but significantly shorter TCRB CDR3s in all four CD4+ subsets of Type 1 diabetes patients.

Since all of the isolated RNA was reverse transcribed, expressed TCRB transcripts were what got sequenced. Here immunoSEQ multiplex PCR was the method, and the copy in TCRdb shows in-frame clones only, minus some. Here the sample spans approximately 70,000 clones, approximately 50% being singletons. These receptors are not linked to any known antigen. The material sequenced was central memory CD4+ T cells from blood. The receptor set was obtained from a man aged 25-45 years with type 1 diabetes.

The chain joins TRBV11-3 to TRBJ1-6, with D possibly being TRBD1 (5 bases). CDR3 length: 15 residues. Germline CDR1 is SGHNT and CDR2 is YENEEA. The V gene lost 2 bases and the J gene lost 7 bases, with 12 bases spanning the gap. DNA for the CDR3: TGTGCCAGCAGCTTAAGTTCAGGGCAGAATTCACCCCTCCACTTT. This translates into CASSLSSGQNSPLHF.

The chain employs TRBV10-3 and TRBJ2-3, with 10 nucleotides matching TRBD2. CDR1 is ENHRY and CDR2 is SYGVKD in the germline V gene. V lost 6 bases, J lost 5 bases, and 11 bases stayed unmatched. The CDR3 is made up of 16 amino acids. The CDR3 bases are TGTGCCATCAGGGGAGGGCTAGCGGGAGAGAAAGATACGCAGTATTTT. This sequence encodes CAIRGGLAGEKDTQYF.

The genes are TRBV6-5 and TRBJ2-5; no definite D call. The better agreement between TRBJ2-7 and the DNA end casts doubt on the J call. Germline V lookup: CDR1 MNHEY, CDR2 SVGAGI. The CDR3 runs 11 residues. The CDR3 nucleotides read TGTGCCAGCAGTAGGGACTACGAGCAGTACTTC. Its translation: CASSRDYEQYF.

This clone appeared a few times. V is TRBV10-3 and J is TRBJ1-1; TRBD1 is a possible D gene (6 bases). V was shortened by 3 bases and J by 3 bases, with 11 bases between the two germline ends. This CDR3 has 14 residues. Germline-derived CDR1 and CDR2 are ENHRY and SYGVKD. The CDR3 bases are TGTGCCATCAGTGAATTGGCAGGGGACACTGAAGCTTTCTTT. It encodes CAISELAGDTEAFF.

CDR3 DNA sequence: TGTGCCACAGGGCTAGCTGCCGAGCAGTACTTC. Amino acid sequence: CATGLAAEQYF. The V gene is TRBV15, the J gene TRBJ2-7; D may be TRBD2 (5 bases). Germline-derived CDR1 and CDR2 are LNHNV and YYDKDF (reference sequence). The CDR3 runs 11 residues. Trimming removed 9 bases from V and 6 bases from J, with 12 bases in between.

V gene TRBV6-1 combines with J gene TRBJ2-7; 7 bases match TRBD1. V was clipped by 4 bases and J by 5 bases; unmatched bases: 8. This CDR3 comprises 14 residues. The germline gives CDR1 MNHNS, CDR2 SASEGT. The CDR3 region is CASSAYDRDHEQYF. The CDR3 bases are TGTGCCAGCAGTGCCTACGACAGGGACCACGAGCAGTACTTC.

The chain is built from TRBV5-1 and TRBJ2-5; tentatively, D is TRBD2 (5 bases). This CDR3 comprises 16 residues. Germline CDR1 reads SGHRS; CDR2 reads YFSETQ. Deletions cut 4 bases from V and 0 bases from J, with 16 bases between. The CDR3 DNA is TGCGCCAGCAGCCACCGGCCAAGGGAGAACCAAGAGACCCAGTACTTC. It yields the protein CASSHRPRENQETQYF.

This chain joins TRBV25-1 and TRBJ2-7; D is unclear. This CDR3 is built from 11 residues. V was pared by 7 bases and J by 3 bases, with 7 bases between. Germline lookup yields CDR1 MGHDK and CDR2 SYGVNS. The CDR3 nucleotides are TGTGCCAGCACCCGAGGCTACGAGCAGTACTTC. This translates into CASTRGYEQYF.

The chain links TRBV5-1 to TRBJ1-5, with TRBD1 matching over 7 bases. This CDR3 region has 14 residues. The germline V gene has CDR1 SGHRS and CDR2 YFSETQ. Trimming cost V 2 bases and J 5 bases; bases outside gene matches: 4. The CDR3, as DNA: TGCGCCAGCAGCTTAGACACAGGGGATCAGCCCCAGCATTTT. Amino acids: CASSLDTGDQPQHF.

V gene TRBV29-1 combines with J gene TRBJ2-5; 11 nucleotides line up with TRBD2. Germline loops: CDR1 SQVTM, CDR2 ANQGSEA. V shed 6 bases and J 4 bases; nucleotides not matched to a gene: 4. The CDR3 has 13 amino acids. As DNA, the CDR3 is TGCAGCGTCAATAGCGGGAGGGCAGAGACCCAGTACTTC. Residues: CSVNSGRAETQYF.

The rearrangement joins TRBV7-9 to TRBJ2-7; the match to TRBD2 covers 8 bases. This CDR3 is built from 13 residues. Germline CDR1 and CDR2: SEHNR and FQNEAQ (reference sequence). With V trimmed by 1 base and J by 6 bases, 2 bases remained unmatched. The chain's CDR3 is CASSLVAGTEQYF. CDR3 DNA sequence: TGTGCCAGCAGCTTAGTAGCGGGAACCGAGCAGTACTTC.

This clone has more than one count but fewer than ten. The chain combines TRBV5-6 with TRBJ2-7; 8 bases are a match to TRBD2. The germline gives CDR1 SGHDT, CDR2 YYEEEE. V trimming: 2 bases; J trimming: 2 bases; junction bases outside the gene matches: 3. This CDR3 is 14 amino acids long. CDR3 in DNA: TGTGCCAGCAGCTTTATAGCGGGAACCTACGAGCAGTACTTC. Residues: CASSFIAGTYEQYF.

In DNA, the CDR3 is TGTGCCAGCAGCCTCAGGGGCGGCTATGGCTACACCTTC. Protein product: CASSLRGGYGYTF. The chain employs TRBV11-2 and TRBJ1-2, with D tentatively TRBD1 (6 bases). The CDR3 contains 13 residues. The germline V and J ends were trimmed by 5 bases and 4 bases, with 11 bases remaining between them. Germline CDR1 SGHAT, CDR2 FQNNGV.

This clone occurred a few times. The V call is TRBV25-1, the J call TRBJ1-2, with D tentatively TRBD1 (6 bases). The V gene's germline CDR1 is MGHDK and CDR2 SYGVNS. This CDR3 contains 15 residues. With 1 base removed from V and 8 bases from J, the gap between germline ends came to 17 bases. CDR3 residues: CASSESLTGPGGYTF. The CDR3 nucleotides are TGTGCCAGCAGTGAATCCCTCACAGGGCCTGGCGGCTACACCTTC.

This chain uses TRBV6-1 with TRBJ2-2; 9 nucleotides line up with TRBD1. Unmatched junction bases numbered 8, after V lost 5 bases and J lost 7 bases. There are 15 residues in the CDR3. Germline assignment: CDR1 MNHNS and CDR2 SASEGT. This CDR3 reads CASSPLQGADGELFF. The CDR3 DNA is TGTGCCAGCAGTCCGCTACAGGGGGCTGACGGGGAGCTGTTTTTT.

This clone was detected only a few times. The chain is built from TRBV19 and TRBJ1-1, with 9 bases identical to TRBD1. The CDR3 totals 14 residues. Per the germline V gene, CDR1 is LNHDA and CDR2 is SQIVND (reference sequence). V was pared by 5 bases and J by 5 bases, with 6 bases of the junction left unmatched. The CDR3 reads CASSAGTGRTEAFF. CDR3 nucleotides: TGTGCCAGTAGTGCCGGGACAGGGCGAACTGAAGCTTTCTTT.

The sample holds a few counts of this clone. The chain combines TRBV7-2 with TRBJ2-1; TRBD2 matches at 11 bases. The CDR3 sequence is 16 residues long. The V segment lost 4 bases and the J segment 5 bases; nucleotides outside the gene matches: 7. Germline-derived CDR1 and CDR2 are SGHTA and FQGNSA. CDR3 coding DNA: TGTGCCAGCAGCTCAACCGGGACTAGCGGAAACAATGAGCAGTTCTTC. Its protein product is CASSSTGTSGNNEQFF.

The chain recombines TRBV30 with TRBJ2-1, with 8 bases that match TRBD2. Trimming took 1 base from V and 5 from J; bases not matched to a gene: 1. The germline gives CDR1 GTSNPN, CDR2 SVGIG (reference sequence). The CDR3 has 13 amino acids. For the CDR3, the DNA is TGTGCCTGGAGTGGGGGACTAGACAATGAGCAGTTCTTC. It codes for CAWSGGLDNEQFF.

The rearrangement joins TRBV7-2 to TRBJ2-7, with D possibly matching TRBD2 (5 bases). Trimming stripped 2 bases from V and 4 bases from J, with 12 bases between. The CDR3 runs 14 residues. Germline assignment: CDR1 SGHTA and CDR2 FQGNSA. In nucleotides, the CDR3 is TGTGCCAGCAGCTTAAATTACGGGGTTTACGAGCAGTACTTC. Translated: CASSLNYGVYEQYF.

The chain has TRBV19 and TRBJ1-2; weak D call: TRBD1 (5 bases). The germline gives CDR1 LNHDA, CDR2 SQIVND (reference sequence). Trimming pared 6 bases from V and 2 bases from J, leaving 10 bases between. CDR3 length equals 13 residues. CDR3 region: CASRSGLNYGYTF. The CDR3 DNA is TGTGCCAGTAGGTCAGGGCTCAACTATGGCTACACCTTC.

This chain connects TRBV5-1 to TRBJ2-5, with 14 bases lining up with TRBD2. Germline CDR1 and CDR2: SGHRS and YFSETQ. CDR3 length: 18 residues. V lost 4 bases and J lost 2; bases outside the gene matches: 10. The CDR3 reads CASSLLGLAGGLQETQYF. The DNA of the CDR3 is TGCGCCAGCAGCCTCCTAGGACTAGCGGGAGGTCTACAAGAGACCCAGTACTTC.

This clone turned up a few times. J is TRBJ1-2 and V is TRBV6-6; D unresolved. The CDR3 totals 14 residues. Germline CDR1 MNHNY, CDR2 SVGAGI (reference sequence). With 7 bases removed from V and 8 bases from J, the gap between germline ends came to 20 bases. CDR3 amino acids: CASTGPPNELGYTF. The CDR3 DNA is TGTGCCAGCACCGGTCCCCCGAACGAGTTGGGCTACACCTTC.